The 27 T cell receptor beta chains given below trace back to one sample, sequenced in a study of T-cell memory formation after mild COVID-19. TCRdb ran MiXCR on the 5' RACE reads and lists one entry per CDR3 protein. Altogether around 110,000 distinct CDR3 sequences are present, around 14% being singletons, with the ten largest covering less than 40%. Specimen: PBMCs or a T cell subset sorted from them (not recorded which). Receptor source: a man between 18 and 35 years old who had mild COVID-19 (a few samples of this study predate the infection). Cell type and time point are not known.

This clonotype occurred a few times. The CDR3 DNA sequence: TGTGCCAGCAGCATCGCCAGGGGGGGTTACGAGCAGTACTTC. Its translation is CASSIARGGYEQYF. This chain connects TRBV7-9 to TRBJ2-7; D may correspond to TRBD1 or TRBD2 (7 bases each). There are 14 residues in the CDR3. Germline-derived CDR1 and CDR2 are SEHNR and FQNEAQ (reference sequence). Trimming removed 5 bases from V and 4 bases from J, with 15 bases in between.

The chain is built from TRBV2 and TRBJ2-3, with a possible D match to TRBD2 (5 bases). This CDR3 contains 16 residues. The V end lost 3 bases, the J end lost 6 bases, and 19 bases lay between the germline ends. Germline values: CDR1 SNHLY, CDR2 FYNNEI. The CDR3 DNA reads TGTGCCAGCAGTGAGGTTGCTAGCCGAATTGGCGATACGCAGTATTTT. Its protein product is CASSEVASRIGDTQYF.

This clonotype occurred a few times. J is TRBJ2-7 and V is TRBV12-3 or TRBV12-4; D call uncertain. This CDR3 comprises 12 residues. The V and J ends lost 5 bases and 2 bases respectively, with 7 bases between them. The DNA for the CDR3 is TGTGCCAGCAGTGGCGGCACCTACGAGCAGTACTTC. It is translated as CASSGGTYEQYF.

The chain employs TRBV3-1 and TRBJ2-4; TRBD1 matches at 7 bases. The CDR3 length is 16 residues. Germline CDR1 LGHDT, CDR2 YNNKEL (reference sequence). V lost 5 bases to trimming and J lost 0 bases; unmatched junction nucleotides: 7. This CDR3 is CASSGTARLAKNIQYF. CDR3 DNA: TGTGCCAGCAGCGGGACAGCGAGACTAGCCAAAAACATTCAGTACTTC.

The CDR3: CASSSLGGETQYF. The CDR3 bases are TGTGCCAGCAGCTCCCTAGGTGGGGAGACCCAGTACTTC. The chain carries TRBV12-3 or TRBV12-4 and TRBJ2-5, with unresolved D. This CDR3 has 13 residues. Deletions cut 6 bases from V and 5 bases from J, with 13 bases between.

V is TRBV11-2 and J is TRBJ2-2, with TRBD1 as a possible D gene (5 bases). Germline values: CDR1 SGHAT, CDR2 FQNNGV. The CDR3 length is 16 residues. With 4 bases removed from V and 1 base from J, the gap between germline ends came to 13 bases. This chain's CDR3 is CASSWKGRWNTGELFF. The CDR3 DNA follows: TGTGCCAGCAGCTGGAAGGGGCGGTGGAACACCGGGGAGCTGTTTTTT.

The rearrangement links TRBV12-3 or TRBV12-4 to TRBJ2-5; D not certain. V was clipped by 2 bases and J by 10 bases, with 11 bases between them. The CDR3 extends over 12 amino acids. As DNA, the CDR3 is TGTGCCAGCAGTTTAAGTACCTTCTTCCAGTACTTC. This encodes CASSLSTFFQYF.

V usage is TRBV6-5 and J usage is TRBJ2-7; TRBD1 or TRBD2 may be the D gene (5 bases each). The CDR3 has 14 residues. Germline-derived CDR1 and CDR2 are MNHEY and SVGAGI. The V gene lost 6 bases and the J gene lost 3 bases, with 15 bases spanning the gap. CDR3 sequence: CASSRTGTYYEQYV. The CDR3 DNA is TGTGCCAGCAGCCGTACCGGGACCTACTACGAGCAGTACGTC.

The chain couples TRBV20-1 to TRBJ1-1; D is uncertain. The CDR3 has 15 amino acids. Germline V gene lookup returns CDR1 DFQATT and CDR2 SNEGSKA (reference sequence). Deletions cut 0 bases from V and 1 base from J, with 12 bases between. This CDR3 is CSARDLGRRNTEAFF. The DNA for the CDR3 is TGCAGTGCTAGAGATCTCGGGCGCCGGAACACTGAAGCTTTCTTT.

This clonotype was seen only a few times. This chain joins TRBV6-5 and TRBJ2-1, with 7 bases fitting TRBD1. V gave up 6 bases and J gave up 5 bases; unmatched junction bases: 4. CDR3 length equals 13 residues. From germline, CDR1 is MNHEY and CDR2 SVGAGI. CDR3 region: CASSHTGDNEQFF. In DNA form, the CDR3 reads TGTGCCAGCAGCCACACAGGGGACAATGAGCAGTTCTTC.

This clonotype was seen more than once but under ten times. This chain connects TRBV7-2 to TRBJ2-1, with 9 nucleotides matching TRBD1. After removal of 1 base from V and 8 bases from J, the junction contained 9 bases not matched to a gene. The CDR3 spans 16 residues. Germline V lookup: CDR1 SGHTA, CDR2 FQGNSA. This CDR3 reads CASSLGPGQGRDEQFF. CDR3 DNA sequence: TGTGCCAGCAGCTTAGGCCCCGGACAGGGGAGGGATGAGCAGTTCTTC.

The CDR3 DNA reads as TGTGCCAGCAGTTACTCGATTCGGGGAGCAGGGAATTCACCCCTCCACTTT. It translates to CASSYSIRGAGNSPLHF. The gene calls are TRBV6-2 or TRBV6-3 and TRBJ1-6, with a possible D match to TRBD1 (5 bases). Germline CDR1 and CDR2: MNHEY and SVGEGT. V lost 0 bases and J 7 bases, leaving 16 bases between the germline ends. The CDR3 totals 17 residues.

V gene TRBV7-9 combines with J gene TRBJ2-5; TRBD2 might be the D (5 bases). In germline, CDR1 is SEHNR, CDR2 FQNEAQ (reference sequence). Trimming took off 0 bases at V and 1 base at J, with 6 bases between the two ends. CDR3 length: 14 residues. CDR3 sequence reads: CASSLAGVQETQYF. CDR3 in DNA: TGTGCCAGCAGCTTAGCCGGGGTCCAAGAGACCCAGTACTTC.

The V call is TRBV28, the J call TRBJ1-5; no reliable D call. V shed 6 bases and J shed 0 bases, with 6 bases lying between them. CDR1 MDHEN and CDR2 SYDVKM come from the germline V gene. This CDR3 comprises 13 residues. This CDR3 is CASRQYSNQPQHF. The CDR3 DNA is TGTGCCAGCAGGCAGTATAGCAATCAGCCCCAGCATTTT.

This chain's CDR3 is CASSLAGLHNEQFF. The CDR3 region has the DNA TGTGCCAGCAGCTTGGCGGGACTCCACAATGAGCAGTTCTTC. The chain links TRBV5-4 to TRBJ2-1, with D perhaps matching TRBD2 (6 bases). The CDR3 covers 14 residues. Germline V gene lookup returns CDR1 SGHNT and CDR2 YYREEE (reference sequence). Trimming took 0 bases from V and 5 from J, leaving 9 bases between them.

This clonotype has just a few counts. In DNA, the CDR3 is TGCAGTGCTACCGAGGACTCCTACGAGCAGTACTTC. Protein sequence: CSATEDSYEQYF. This sequence joins TRBV20-1 and TRBJ2-7; D is undetermined. The CDR3 sequence is 12 residues long. Trimming removed 4 bases from V and 0 bases from J, with 7 bases in between. CDR1 and CDR2 from the germline V gene are DFQATT and SNEGSKA (reference sequence).

This clonotype has more than one count but fewer than ten. V gene TRBV9 combines with J gene TRBJ2-1, with TRBD1 matching over 7 bases. Germline CDR1 SGDLS, CDR2 YYNGEE. The CDR3 contains 15 residues. J was trimmed by 0 bases and V by 3 bases; bases with no gene match: 3. CDR3 amino acids: CASSAWDSSYNEQFF. CDR3 nucleotides: TGTGCCAGCAGCGCTTGGGACAGCTCCTACAATGAGCAGTTCTTC.

V and J are TRBV6-5 and TRBJ2-3; 13 bases match TRBD2. The V and J ends lost 0 bases and 4 bases, in that order; junction bases with no gene match: 10. The CDR3 has 19 amino acids. CDR1 and CDR2 (germline): MNHEY, SVGAGI. The CDR3 region has the DNA TGTGCCAGCAGTTACTCGAGGACCCTAACTAGCGGGGGGGCAGATACGCAGTATTTT. It is translated as CASSYSRTLTSGGADTQYF.

This clonotype was seen only a few times. The chain combines TRBV19 with TRBJ2-1, with D hard to call. V was cut by 4 bases and J by 2 bases, with 15 bases left in between. The CDR3 contains 16 residues. Germline CDR1 reads LNHDA; CDR2 reads SQIVND (reference sequence). In nucleotides, the CDR3 is TGTGCCAGTAGTAGGCTCGGAGCGAGCCCCTACAATGAGCAGTTCTTC. As protein: CASSRLGASPYNEQFF.

At least ten counts were recorded for this clonotype. V is TRBV29-1 and J is TRBJ2-5; 11 bases map to TRBD2. CDR1 and CDR2 (germline): SQVTM, ANQGSEA. CDR3 size: 15 residues. The V segment lost 3 bases and the J segment 5 bases; nucleotides outside the gene matches: 8. This CDR3 is CSVELTSGGRETQYF. The CDR3 DNA follows: TGCAGCGTTGAGCTAACTAGCGGGGGCAGGGAGACCCAGTACTTC.

The chain couples TRBV23-1 to TRBJ2-1; TRBD1 matches 7 bases. TRBV23-1 is filed as an ORF, its function uncertain. The V segment lost 3 bases and the J segment 6 bases; nucleotides outside the gene matches: 5. The CDR3 runs to 14 residues. CDR3 residues: CASSHPTGSNEQFF. DNA of the CDR3: TGCGCCAGCAGTCACCCGACAGGGTCCAATGAGCAGTTCTTC.

This clonotype came up many times. The CDR3 here is CASSLSLGPPYEQYF. The DNA for the CDR3 is TGTGCCAGCAGCTTGTCGCTTGGACCCCCCTACGAGCAGTACTTC. V is TRBV7-3 and J is TRBJ2-7; no definite D call. Per the germline V gene, CDR1 is SGHTA and CDR2 is FQGTGA. The CDR3 contains 15 residues. The V end was cut by 3 bases, the J end by 2 bases, with 14 bases between.

This clonotype was picked up many times. The J gene is TRBJ2-1, the V gene TRBV9; D could derive from TRBD1 or TRBD2 (5 bases each). V shed 0 bases and J shed 5 bases, with 15 bases lying between them. CDR1 and CDR2 (germline): SGDLS, YYNGEE. This CDR3 is built from 16 residues. CDR3 region: CASSVGALEGHNEQFF. DNA of the CDR3: TGTGCCAGCAGCGTAGGAGCCCTAGAGGGACACAATGAGCAGTTCTTC.

This sequence joins TRBV4-2 and TRBJ2-3; the D is unclear. Germline CDR1 LGHNA, CDR2 YNFKEQ. V lost 3 bases to trimming and J lost 2 bases, with 9 bases between them. This CDR3 is 14 amino acids long. The CDR3 DNA is TGTGCCAGCAGCCAGGGCTTAATCACAGATACGCAGTATTTT. Protein sequence: CASSQGLITDTQYF.

This clonotype turned up a few times. The chain carries TRBV4-1 and TRBJ2-5; TRBD2 is a possible D gene (5 bases). Germline V lookup: CDR1 MGHRA, CDR2 YSYEKL. The CDR3 totals 14 residues. V was trimmed by 1 base and J by 3 bases, leaving 9 bases between them. CDR3 residues: CASSQGVGEETQYF. The CDR3 DNA follows: TGCGCCAGCAGCCAAGGGGTCGGGGAAGAGACCCAGTACTTC.

This clonotype was recorded a few times. The chain carries TRBV15 and TRBJ1-6, with 7 bases identical to TRBD1. This CDR3 comprises 15 residues. Germline values: CDR1 LNHNV, CDR2 YYDKDF (reference sequence). V lost 1 base and J lost 7; bases outside the gene matches: 4. CDR3 in DNA: TGTGCCACCAGCAGAGGACGAGGGGGCAATTCACCCCTCCACTTT. As protein: CATSRGRGGNSPLHF. The full variable domain, rest sourced from reference TRBV15 and TRBJ1-6, is DAMVIQNPRYQVTQFGKPVTLSCSQTLNHNVMYWYQQKSSQAPKLLFHYYDKDFNNEADTPDNFQSRRPNTSFCFLDIRSPGLGDTAMYLCATSRGRGGNSPLHFGNGTRLTVT.

The chain has TRBV5-5 and TRBJ1-1; TRBD1 is a possible D gene (5 bases). Germline-derived CDR1 and CDR2 are SGHKS and YYEKEE (reference sequence). V was shortened by 3 bases and J by 8 bases, with 17 bases between the two germline ends. The CDR3 runs to 14 residues. The CDR3 nucleotides are TGTGCCAGCAGCTGGGGACGGATACCTACCGAAGCTTTCTTT. Protein sequence: CASSWGRIPTEAFF.